A single sample is the source of the 13 T cell receptor beta chains below, sequenced in a study of shared clonotypes between healthy human individuals (dated by TCRdb to about 2020). The library was generated by the immunoSEQ multiplex PCR assay. The clones in this table, taken by TCRdb from immuneACCESS, are in-frame only. Not every clone is retained; where verified, under half of the shortfall comes from an unresolved V gene, and the cause of the rest is unknown. This sample has 2 million to 2.5 million clones in its table, and approximately 96% of those were observed once. Approximately 0.13% of the sample goes to the ten largest clones. Sequencing used naive CD4+ T cells sorted from blood. Explained via the paper, the cell subset or site label denotes: CD45RA+ positively selected. Source of these receptors: a man aged 18 to 30 in good health.

This chain connects TRBV27 to TRBJ1-2; D is unclear. The germline CDR1 and CDR2 sequences are MNHEY and SMNVEV (reference sequence). Deletions cut 0 bases from V and 0 bases from J, with 8 bases between. The CDR3 runs 15 residues. The CDR3 loop reads CASSLSAGPNYGYTF. The CDR3 DNA is TGTGCCAGCAGTTTATCCGCAGGCCCTAACTATGGCTACACCTTC.

This chain connects TRBV18 to TRBJ2-3; maybe TRBD2 (5 bases). The V end lost 3 bases, the J end lost 2 bases, and 12 bases lay between the germline ends. The CDR3 spans 15 residues. The germline CDR1 and CDR2 sequences are KGHSH and LQKENI. CDR3 sequence reads: CASSPRGRATDTQYF. The CDR3 DNA reads TGTGCCAGCTCACCCCGGGGTAGGGCCACAGATACGCAGTATTTT.

This rearrangement joins TRBV28 to TRBJ1-4; D is unresolved. The germline V gene has CDR1 MDHEN and CDR2 SYDVKM. The CDR3 extends over 13 amino acids. V was clipped by 3 bases and J by 8 bases, with 10 bases between them. CDR3 DNA sequence: TGTGCCAGCAGTTTGGAGGCAGTCGAAAAACTGTTTTTT. Its translation: CASSLEAVEKLFF.

With regard to this clone: Other DNA sequences of this sample code for an identical CDR3. CDR3 protein: CASSGGGSSYNSPLHF. DNA of the CDR3: TGTGCCAGCTCGGGGGGGGGAAGCTCCTATAATTCACCCCTCCACTTT. This rearrangement joins TRBV2 to TRBJ1-6, with D tentatively TRBD1 (5 bases). The CDR3 consists of 16 residues. Trimming took 8 bases from V and 0 from J, leaving 14 bases between them. Germline loops: CDR1 SNHLY, CDR2 FYNNEI.

The chain uses TRBV30 and TRBJ2-5, with 9 bases lining up with TRBD2. The CDR3 extends over 15 amino acids. CDR1 GTSNPN and CDR2 SVGIG come from the germline V gene (reference sequence). V shed 4 bases, J shed 0 bases, and the junction held 6 bases outside the gene matches. This chain's CDR3 is CAWTSGVTYQETQYF. Here the CDR3 DNA reads TGTGCCTGGACTAGCGGGGTGACGTACCAAGAGACCCAGTACTTC.

The genes are TRBV4-1 and TRBJ1-4; D uncertain. V lost 3 bases and J lost 4, with 9 bases in between. The CDR3 contains 14 residues. The germline V gene encodes CDR1 MGHRA and CDR2 YSYEKL. The CDR3 reads CASSHRVLNEKLFF. For the CDR3, the DNA is TGCGCCAGCAGCCACCGGGTCCTTAATGAAAAACTGTTTTTT.

In DNA form, the CDR3 reads TGTGCCAGCAGCAAAGTGTCGGGGGCAACAGATACGCAGTATTTT. Translating gives CASSKVSGATDTQYF. The rearrangement joins TRBV21-1 to TRBJ2-3. TRBV21-1 is classified as a pseudogene. The CDR3 covers 15 residues.

The CDR3 reads CASSGRYDQPQHF. DNA for the CDR3: TGTGCCAGCAGTGGCAGGTACGATCAGCCCCAGCATTTT. The gene calls are TRBV6-1 and TRBJ1-5; D remains ambiguous. CDR3 length: 13 residues. V gave up 4 bases and J gave up 5 bases, with 9 bases separating them. Germline V gives CDR1 MNHNS, CDR2 SASEGT.

The chain employs TRBV5-4 and TRBJ2-2; 10 positions match TRBD2. The V gene end was trimmed by 1 base and the J gene end by 7 bases; junction bases not matched to a gene: 7. The length of the CDR3 is 16 residues. Germline V gene sequence: CDR1 SGHNT, CDR2 YYREEE (reference sequence). As DNA, the CDR3 is TGTGCCAGCAGCTTGATAGCGGGGGGACCAAACGGGGAGCTGTTTTTT. Encoded protein: CASSLIAGGPNGELFF.

The rearrangement uses TRBV5-1 and TRBJ2-2; 9 positions agree with TRBD2. The junction had 7 bases not matched to a gene; V was cut back by 7 bases and J by 6 bases. This CDR3 contains 14 residues. Germline lookup yields CDR1 SGHRS and CDR2 YFSETQ. The CDR3 DNA is TGCGCCAGCGTTCCGGGACTAGCAGCCGGGGAGCTGTTTTTT. This translates into CASVPGLAAGELFF.

The chain joins TRBV9 to TRBJ2-7; possible D gene TRBD2, 5 bases. This CDR3 is built from 15 residues. Germline V gives CDR1 SGDLS, CDR2 YYNGEE. V was pared by 0 bases and J by 0 bases, with 10 bases between. CDR3 in amino acids: CASSVAWEPSYEQYF. For the CDR3, the DNA is TGTGCCAGCAGCGTAGCCTGGGAGCCCTCCTACGAGCAGTACTTC. The full variable domain, in which reference TRBV9 and TRBJ2-7 provide the parts outside the CDR3, is DSGVTQTPKHLITATGQRVTLRCSPRSGDLSVYWYQQSLDQGLQFLIQYYNGEERAKGNILERFSAQQFPDLHSELNLSSLELGDSALYFCASSVAWEPSYEQYFGPGTRLTVT.

V and J are TRBV5-1 and TRBJ2-4; the match to TRBD2 covers 9 bases. CDR1 SGHRS and CDR2 YFSETQ come from the germline V gene. The CDR3 is 15 residues long. V was clipped by 4 bases and J by 4 bases; unmatched bases: 6. DNA for the CDR3: TGCGCCAGCAGCGGTAGCGGGGGTACGAAAAACATTCAGTACTTC. Protein: CASSGSGGTKNIQYF.

CDR3 DNA sequence: TGTGCCAGCAGCTTACGCCCCGATTTACCCCAGCATTTT. Translating it yields CASSLRPDLPQHF. J is TRBJ1-5 and V is TRBV7-3, with unresolved D. From germline, CDR1 is SGHTA and CDR2 FQGTGA. The ends were cut back, 2 bases at V and 10 bases at J, with 12 bases in the middle. The CDR3 runs 13 residues.